These 13 T cell receptor beta chains came from one sample sequenced in a study of vaccination and CD4 T cells after COVID-19. Treatment indicated: roughly 10-day PBMC culture with coronavirus spike peptide pools or control peptides (ViraFEST assay). Once obtained from cultured CD4+ T cells, the DNA was sequenced using the Oncomine TCR Beta short-read assay. TCRdb re-called the PCR reads with MiXCR, one entry per CDR3 protein. The table includes under 15,000 distinct CDR3 sequences, around 50% detected once. These receptors' targets are unknown. Sequencing was done on a sample of CD4+ T cells from blood, cultured in vitro. The origin of the receptors is a human donor who had recovered from COVID-19.

The J gene is TRBJ2-5, the V gene TRBV2; 8 bases fit TRBD2. V gave up 3 bases and J gave up 5 bases; unmatched junction bases: 17. The CDR3 has 18 amino acids. Germline CDR1 reads SNHLY; CDR2 reads FYNNEI. The CDR3 nucleotides are TGTGCCAGCAGTGACAGGCGACTAGCGTCCTTCTTAGGGGAGACCCAGTACTTC. It encodes CASSDRRLASFLGETQYF.

The gene calls are TRBV6-2 or TRBV6-3 and TRBJ2-2; either TRBD1 or TRBD2 may fit D (5 bases each). The V end was cut by 6 bases, the J end by 4 bases, with 15 bases between. CDR3 size: 15 residues. CDR1 and CDR2 (germline): MNHEY, SVGEGT. The CDR3: CASRMRWDGTGELFF. For the CDR3, the DNA is TGTGCCAGCAGGATGAGGTGGGACGGCACCGGGGAGCTGTTTTTT.

The chain is built from TRBV6-2 or TRBV6-3 and TRBJ2-7, with 8 positions matching TRBD1. The CDR3 is 17 residues long. Unmatched junction bases numbered 11, after V lost 2 bases and J lost 2 bases. Germline V gene lookup returns CDR1 MNHEY and CDR2 SVGEGT. The CDR3 DNA reads TGTGCCAGCAGTTACACCTCGCGCCGGGACAGGACCTACGAGCAGTACTTC. Translating gives CASSYTSRRDRTYEQYF.

This sequence joins TRBV18 and TRBJ2-7; a possible D gene is TRBD2 (5 bases). The CDR3 length is 13 residues. The V and J ends lost 3 bases and 5 bases respectively, with 11 bases between them. In germline, CDR1 is KGHSH, CDR2 LQKENI. The CDR3 loop reads CASSPKIGDEQYF. For the CDR3, the DNA is TGTGCCAGCTCACCCAAGATCGGGGACGAGCAGTACTTC.

This clonotype came up a few times. The V and J genes are TRBV7-2 and TRBJ1-6; maybe TRBD1 (6 bases). The CDR3 length is 16 residues. In germline, CDR1 is SGHTA, CDR2 FQGNSA. Deletions cut 6 bases from V and 9 bases from J, with 21 bases between. The CDR3 protein is CASSTRRGAVGSPLHF. The CDR3 DNA reads as TGTGCCAGCAGTACACGCCGGGGGGCTGTGGGTTCACCCCTCCACTTT. Full variable domain (missing parts from reference TRBV7-2 and TRBJ1-6): GAGVSQSPSNKVTEKGKDVELRCDPISGHTALYWYRQSLGQGLEFLIYFQGNSAPDKSGLPSDRFSAERTGGSVSTLTIQRTQQEDSAVYLCASSTRRGAVGSPLHFGNGTRLTVT.

This clonotype came up a few times. This chain links TRBV20-1 with TRBJ1-6; tentatively, D is TRBD1 (6 bases). This CDR3 has 13 amino acids. Trimming removed 8 bases at V and 5 bases at J, with 13 bases between. Germline loops: CDR1 DFQATT, CDR2 SNEGSKA (reference sequence). The DNA of the CDR3 is TGCAGTACCAAGGACAGAAATAATTCACCCCTCCACTTT. This codes for CSTKDRNNSPLHF.

The chain combines TRBV28 with TRBJ1-5; D not resolved. The CDR3 contains 12 residues. CDR1 and CDR2 (germline): MDHEN, SYDVKM. The V and J ends lost 3 bases and 6 bases respectively, with 6 bases between them. CDR3 sequence reads: CASSFYGQPQHF. CDR3 nucleotide sequence: TGTGCCAGCAGTTTTTACGGTCAGCCCCAGCATTTT.

This chain joins TRBV5-1 and TRBJ2-7; TRBD1 agrees at 11 bases. Trimming cost V 5 bases and J 5 bases; bases outside gene matches: 6. Germline CDR1 is SGHRS and CDR2 is YFSETQ. The CDR3 sequence is 14 residues long. As DNA, the CDR3 is TGCGCCAGCAGTCCCGGGACAGGGGGAAACGAGCAGTACTTC. It encodes CASSPGTGGNEQYF.

This sequence joins TRBV6-1 and TRBJ2-3; 7 bases fit TRBD1. The CDR3 has 16 residues. Looked up from germline, CDR1 is MNHNS and CDR2 is SASEGT. V trimming: 2 bases; J trimming: 4 bases; junction bases outside the gene matches: 9. CDR3 region: CASSELTGAQADTQYF. The CDR3 DNA sequence: TGTGCCAGCAGTGAACTTACAGGGGCTCAGGCAGATACGCAGTATTTT.

V is TRBV10-3 and J is TRBJ2-1, with TRBD2 identical over 9 bases. CDR1 and CDR2 (germline): ENHRY, SYGVKD. The CDR3 runs to 14 residues. With V trimmed by 6 bases and J by 6 bases, 6 bases remained unmatched. The CDR3 region is CAIRWTSDSNEQFF. The DNA of the CDR3 is TGTGCCATCAGATGGACTAGCGATAGCAATGAGCAGTTCTTC.

V usage is TRBV2 and J usage is TRBJ1-5; TRBD1 matches at 7 bases. The V and J ends lost 5 bases and 5 bases, in that order; junction bases with no gene match: 12. This CDR3 comprises 16 residues. CDR1 is SNHLY, CDR2 FYNNEI, per germline. CDR3 sequence reads: CASSPSAGRGDQPQHF. The CDR3 nucleotides are TGTGCCAGCAGTCCCAGTGCCGGCAGGGGGGATCAGCCCCAGCATTTT. Full variable domain (remainder filled in from reference TRBV2 and TRBJ1-5): EPEVTQTPSHQVTQMGQEVILRCVPISNHLYFYWYRQILGQKVEFLVSFYNNEISEKSEIFDDQFSVERPDGSNFTLKIRSTKLEDSAMYFCASSPSAGRGDQPQHFGDGTRLSIL.

The rearrangement joins TRBV28 to TRBJ2-2; maybe TRBD2 (5 bases). Germline assignment: CDR1 MDHEN and CDR2 SYDVKM. The length of the CDR3 is 15 residues. V shed 3 bases and J shed 7 bases, with 15 bases lying between them. CDR3 nucleotide sequence: TGTGCCAGCAGTTTTCAACTAGGATGGGTCGGGGAGCTGTTTTTT. This gives the protein CASSFQLGWVGELFF.

The rearrangement links TRBV7-3 to TRBJ2-1; 8 bases match TRBD1. Looked up from germline, CDR1 is SGHTA and CDR2 is FQGTGA. The CDR3 is 13 residues long. V shed 2 bases and J 8 bases; nucleotides not matched to a gene: 2. CDR3 region: CASSLDRGDEQFF. The CDR3 DNA reads as TGTGCCAGCAGCTTAGACAGGGGTGATGAGCAGTTCTTC.